One sample yielded the 29 T cell receptor beta chains listed below, sequenced in a study of blood T cell repertoires in COVID-19. Repertoires were generated with immunoSEQ multiplex PCR, while TCRdb's copy carries only in-frame clones and drops some. The sample includes tens of thousands of clones, approximately 86% of them seen just once. The sample was peripheral blood. These receptors came from a man aged 55 to 69 with acute or convalescent COVID-19.

This chain joins TRBV4-1 and TRBJ1-2; D perhaps matches TRBD1 (5 bases). Germline V gene data show CDR1 as MGHRA and CDR2 as YSYEKL. The length of the CDR3 is 15 residues. V was clipped by 1 base and J by 3 bases, with 12 bases between them. As DNA, the CDR3 is TGCGCCAGCAGCCAAGTCCCGGGGGGTGACTATGGCTACACCTTC. Its protein product is CASSQVPGGDYGYTF.

This clone has a single count. The chain joins TRBV12-3 or TRBV12-4 to TRBJ1-3; tentatively, D is TRBD1 (6 bases). There are 13 residues in the CDR3. V lost 10 bases and J 6 bases, leaving 16 bases between the germline ends. CDR3 DNA: TGTGCCACCACGGACAGAACGCTAAACACCATATATTTT. Translation: CATTDRTLNTIYF.

The V and J genes are TRBV27 and TRBJ2-1, with 8 positions matching TRBD1. This CDR3 contains 14 residues. Germline CDR1 reads MNHEY; CDR2 reads SMNVEV (reference sequence). Trimming removed 5 bases from V and 4 bases from J; junction bases left unmatched: 4. The CDR3 protein is CASSIGTGYNEQFF. CDR3 nucleotide sequence: TGTGCCAGCAGTATCGGGACAGGATACAATGAGCAGTTCTTC.

The chain has TRBV29-1 and TRBJ1-4, with 8 bases lining up with TRBD1. CDR1 is SQVTM and CDR2 is ANQGSEA in the germline V gene. V lost 1 base, J lost 8 bases, and 6 bases stayed unmatched. The CDR3 is made up of 14 amino acids. The CDR3 region is CSVEGTGKDEKLFF. CDR3 nucleotides: TGCAGCGTTGAAGGGACAGGGAAGGACGAAAAACTGTTTTTT.

The chain joins TRBV12-3 or TRBV12-4 to TRBJ2-1, with 8 bases matching TRBD1. The CDR3 runs to 12 residues. V lost 6 bases, J lost 8 bases, and 3 bases stayed unmatched. CDR3 in amino acids: CASREDRDEQFF. In nucleotides, the CDR3 is TGTGCCAGCAGGGAGGACAGGGATGAGCAGTTCTTC.

DNA of the CDR3: TGTGCCAGCAGCCCCTCCCCCCCTCGAGATACGCAGTATTTT. This translates into CASSPSPPRDTQYF. The rearrangement joins TRBV11-3 to TRBJ2-3; D remains ambiguous. The germline V and J ends were trimmed by 5 bases and 5 bases, with 14 bases remaining between them. The germline CDR1 and CDR2 sequences are SGHNT and YENEEA. The CDR3 sequence is 14 residues long.

This chain connects TRBV7-3 to TRBJ1-1; D uncertain. Trimming pared 2 bases from V and 7 bases from J, leaving 14 bases between. The CDR3 has 14 amino acids. Germline lookup yields CDR1 SGHTA and CDR2 FQGTGA. The CDR3, as DNA: TGTGCCAGCAGCTTATTAAAAGCTATCCTTGAAGCTTTCTTT. Its protein is CASSLLKAILEAFF.

This rearrangement joins TRBV5-1 to TRBJ1-2; no firm D call. CDR3 size: 14 residues. CDR1 and CDR2 from the germline V gene are SGHRS and YFSETQ. The V end lost 0 bases, the J end lost 4 bases, and 10 bases lay between the germline ends. The DNA for the CDR3 is TGCGCCAGCAGCTTGGATACAGTGGGCTATGGCTACACCTTC. Translation: CASSLDTVGYGYTF.

V and J are TRBV9 and TRBJ2-7, with D maybe TRBD2 (5 bases). Germline V gene data show CDR1 as SGDLS and CDR2 as YYNGEE. The length of the CDR3 is 15 residues. Trimming removed 0 bases from V and 2 bases from J, with 12 bases in between. The CDR3 sequence: CASSVEPSSTYEQYF. CDR3 DNA sequence: TGTGCCAGCAGCGTAGAGCCTAGCTCGACCTACGAGCAGTACTTC.

This sequence joins TRBV2 and TRBJ2-6, with a tentative D call TRBD1 (6 bases). Trimming removed 6 bases from V and 1 base from J, with 22 bases in between. Per the germline V gene, CDR1 is SNHLY and CDR2 is FYNNEI. This CDR3 comprises 19 residues. The CDR3 bases are TGTGCCAGCAGGGTCGGACAGTACCCTAGTGGGTCTGGGGCCAACGTCCTGACTTTC. Its protein product is CASRVGQYPSGSGANVLTF.

This sequence joins TRBV2 and TRBJ1-3; no definite D call. This CDR3 has 12 amino acids. Germline V CDR1 and CDR2: SNHLY, FYNNEI. The germline V and J ends were trimmed by 8 bases and 0 bases, with 5 bases remaining between them. The CDR3 region is CASSGSGNTIYF. CDR3 nucleotide sequence: TGTGCCAGCTCCGGCTCTGGAAACACCATATATTTT.

The genes are TRBV9 and TRBJ2-5; D may be TRBD1 (5 bases). This CDR3 is built from 12 residues. The V and J ends lost 3 bases and 5 bases respectively, with 8 bases between them. Germline V gene lookup returns CDR1 SGDLS and CDR2 YYNGEE. CDR3 sequence reads: CASSGKGETQYF. The DNA for the CDR3 is TGTGCCAGCAGCGGGAAGGGGGAGACCCAGTACTTC.

The chain links TRBV5-1 to TRBJ1-1, with unresolved D. This CDR3 comprises 15 residues. V was pared by 4 bases and J by 3 bases, with 16 bases between. Per germline, CDR1 SGHRS and CDR2 YFSETQ. CDR3 nucleotide sequence: TGCGCCAGCAGCCCTACGTCTGGGAGAGACACTGAAGCTTTCTTT. Protein sequence: CASSPTSGRDTEAFF. Using reference TRBV5-1 and TRBJ1-1 for the parts outside the CDR3, the full variable domain is KAGVTQTPRYLIKTRGQQVTLSCSPISGHRSVSWYQQTPGQGLQFLFEYFSETQRNKGNFPGRFSGRQFSNSRSEMNVSTLELGDSALYLCASSPTSGRDTEAFFGQGTRLTVV.

This clone has a handful of counts. This chain uses TRBV7-2 with TRBJ1-5; D gene unclear. The length of the CDR3 is 12 residues. Per the germline V gene, CDR1 is SGHTA and CDR2 is FQGNSA. Trimming took off 3 bases at V and 10 bases at J, with 10 bases between the two ends. The CDR3 DNA reads TGTGCCAGCAGCTTCGGGGTCGGCCCCCAGCATTTT. It translates to CASSFGVGPQHF.

The V call is TRBV28, the J call TRBJ2-1; 12 nucleotides match TRBD1. The CDR3 runs to 15 residues. Germline V CDR1 and CDR2: MDHEN, SYDVKM. V shed 7 bases and J 9 bases; nucleotides not matched to a gene: 10. The CDR3 protein is CASTPGWDRGREQFF. The CDR3 DNA is TGTGCCAGCACCCCTGGTTGGGACAGGGGGCGTGAGCAGTTCTTC.

V usage is TRBV21-1 and J usage is TRBJ2-3; the table's TRBD2 call for D was not verified on the DNA. TRBV21-1 is flagged as a pseudogene. The CDR3 contains 17 residues. CDR3 sequence: CASSLNRSRGGRDTQYF. The CDR3 DNA follows: TGTGCCAGCAGCCTCAACAGATCAAGGGGGGGTCGGGATACGCAGTATTTT.

The chain uses TRBV28 and TRBJ1-5; a weak D match, TRBD1 (6 bases). V was cut by 4 bases and J by 3 bases, with 13 bases left in between. CDR1 and CDR2 (germline): MDHEN, SYDVKM. CDR3 length equals 15 residues. CDR3 loop: CASSYADRHNQPQHF. CDR3 DNA sequence: TGTGCCAGCAGTTATGCCGACAGGCACAATCAGCCCCAGCATTTT.

V usage is TRBV7-2 and J usage is TRBJ1-2, with 7 bases aligning to TRBD1. Looked up from germline, CDR1 is SGHTA and CDR2 is FQGNSA. V shed 5 bases, J shed 0 bases, and the junction held 9 bases outside the gene matches. CDR3 length: 16 residues. CDR3 sequence: CASSPRGWTANYGYTF. CDR3 nucleotide sequence: TGTGCCAGCAGCCCCAGGGGGTGGACGGCTAACTATGGCTACACCTTC.

The V and J genes are TRBV9 and TRBJ2-6; tentative D call: TRBD2 (6 bases). Deletions cut 0 bases from V and 6 bases from J, with 19 bases between. Looked up from germline, CDR1 is SGDLS and CDR2 is YYNGEE. This CDR3 is 18 amino acids long. CDR3 protein: CASSVDRRKPREANVLTF. As DNA, the CDR3 is TGTGCCAGCAGCGTAGATAGAAGGAAACCGCGGGAGGCCAACGTCCTGACTTTC.

This sequence joins TRBV2 and TRBJ2-3, with D tentatively TRBD2 (6 bases). Trimming left V 6 bases short and J 0 bases short, with 13 bases between. From germline, CDR1 is SNHLY and CDR2 FYNNEI. The CDR3 totals 15 residues. The DNA of the CDR3 is TGTGCCAGCAGGGGGACTTCCGCTAGCACAGATACGCAGTATTTT. It yields the protein CASRGTSASTDTQYF.

This rearrangement joins TRBV7-8 to TRBJ1-6, with unresolved D. The CDR3 totals 18 residues. Germline V CDR1 and CDR2: SGHVS, FQNEAQ. Trimming stripped 2 bases from V and 6 bases from J, with 20 bases between. This chain's CDR3 is CASSLISGRAHSNSPLHF. CDR3 sequence (DNA): TGTGCCAGCAGCTTAATCTCTGGGAGGGCGCATTCTAATTCACCCCTCCACTTT.

On this clone itself: At one end the junction does not follow the germline gene, possibly because of a read error. This rearrangement joins TRBV3-1 (or the pseudogene TRBV3-2) to TRBJ2-7; 9 nucleotides align to TRBD2. The CDR3 has 11 residues. Per the germline V gene, CDR1 is LGHDT and CDR2 is YNNKEL (reference sequence). The CDR3 nucleotides are TGTGCCAGCAGCCAAGATCAGCGGGAGGTCTTC. This gives the protein CASSQDQREVF.

The rearrangement uses TRBV5-1 and TRBJ1-1, with D perhaps TRBD1 (5 bases). The length of the CDR3 is 13 residues. CDR1 and CDR2 from the germline V gene are SGHRS and YFSETQ. Trimming removed 2 bases at V and 1 base at J, with 6 bases between. The CDR3 DNA follows: TGCGCCAGCAGCTTCCAGGGGAACACTGAAGCTTTCTTT. It encodes CASSFQGNTEAFF.

The chain carries TRBV2 and TRBJ2-7, with 10 bases identical to TRBD2. With V trimmed by 7 bases and J by 5 bases, 26 bases remained unmatched. The length of the CDR3 is 20 residues. Germline assignment: CDR1 SNHLY and CDR2 FYNNEI. The CDR3 DNA is TGTGCCAGCATGGGGTCGGCTAGCGGGGGACCAGAAACTCCCGCCAACGAGCAGTACTTC. Its translation is CASMGSASGGPETPANEQYF.

The chain links TRBV28 to TRBJ1-4; 12 positions agree with TRBD1. The CDR3 contains 18 residues. V lost 8 bases to trimming and J lost 6 bases; unmatched junction nucleotides: 16. Germline V gene sequence: CDR1 MDHEN, CDR2 SYDVKM. The CDR3 DNA reads as TGTGCCAGCTCCCGAACCCGGGACAGGGGGCGCGGGGATGAAAAACTGTTTTTT. It specifies CASSRTRDRGRGDEKLFF. Full variable domain (missing parts from reference TRBV28 and TRBJ1-4): DVKVTQSSRYLVKRTGEKVFLECVQDMDHENMFWYRQDPGLGLRLIYFSYDVKMKEKGDIPEGYSVSREKKERFSLILESASTNQTSMYLCASSRTRDRGRGDEKLFFGSGTQLSVL.

The chain is built from TRBV5-1 and TRBJ1-4; a weak D match, TRBD1 (5 bases). This CDR3 has 15 residues. Trimming stripped 0 bases from V and 3 bases from J, with 9 bases between. Germline values: CDR1 SGHRS, CDR2 YFSETQ. CDR3 protein: CASSLAGVPNEKLFF. Here the CDR3 DNA reads TGCGCCAGCAGCTTGGCGGGGGTCCCTAATGAAAAACTGTTTTTT.

J is TRBJ1-5 and V is TRBV5-5; D gene unclear. V gave up 3 bases and J gave up 0 bases, with 4 bases separating them. This CDR3 region has 13 residues. Looked up from germline, CDR1 is SGHKS and CDR2 is YYEKEE (reference sequence). The CDR3 DNA reads as TGTGCCAGCAGCTACAATAGCAATCAGCCCCAGCATTTT. This translates into CASSYNSNQPQHF.

V usage is TRBV2 and J usage is TRBJ2-7, with 8 bases that match TRBD1. The length of the CDR3 is 18 residues. V was pared by 4 bases and J by 2 bases, with 16 bases of the junction left unmatched. The V gene's germline CDR1 is SNHLY and CDR2 FYNNEI. In nucleotides, the CDR3 is TGTGCCAGCAGTGTCTGGTTTTTACTGGACAGGGAAACCTACGAGCAGTACTTC. The encoded protein is CASSVWFLLDRETYEQYF. The full variable domain, its missing parts supplied by reference TRBV2 and TRBJ2-7, is EPEVTQTPSHQVTQMGQEVILRCVPISNHLYFYWYRQILGQKVEFLVSFYNNEISEKSEIFDDQFSVERPDGSNFTLKIRSTKLEDSAMYFCASSVWFLLDRETYEQYFGPGTRLTVT.

The V call is TRBV7-2, the J call TRBJ2-1, with 9 bases fitting TRBD1. CDR3 length: 15 residues. With V trimmed by 5 bases and J by 6 bases, 8 bases remained unmatched. CDR1 and CDR2 from the germline V gene are SGHTA and FQGNSA. In DNA form, the CDR3 reads TGTGCCAGCAGCCCAACCCGGGACAGGGTCAATGAGCAGTTCTTC. Its translation: CASSPTRDRVNEQFF.